Below, one T cell receptor (beta chain) is given with its context. Its antigen is still unknown. It was with 60 Vbeta and 13 Jbeta primers that the PCR ran. The protocol was immunoSEQ multiplex PCR, while the TCRdb copy is restricted to in-frame clones and leaves out a portion. The data show 150,000 to 200,000 clones, roughly 84% seen once. These data originate in a study of cytomegalovirus exposure and HLA in healthy donors. Study-wide context: Membership in the Caucasian-associated ancestry cluster was found for around four fifths of almost 400 genotyped donors. The study's findings and limits: Associated with cytomegalovirus, according to the listing, were 150 to 200 TCR beta chains. A few V segments could not be told apart, such as TRBV6-2 and TRBV6-3, and were left out.

CDR3 length: 13 residues. CDR1 and CDR2 from the germline V gene are KGHSH and LQKENI. Trimming stripped 6 bases from V and 14 bases from J, with 22 bases between. The TCR comes from a man in his forties or fifties in good health and CMV-seropositive. The V call is TRBV18, the J call TRBJ1-2; D is possibly TRBD1 (6 bases). Material: PBMCs. CDR3 DNA: TGTGCCAGCTCCCGCGGGGGGGGCCACCTCTCGACCTTC. Residues: CASSRGGGHLSTF.